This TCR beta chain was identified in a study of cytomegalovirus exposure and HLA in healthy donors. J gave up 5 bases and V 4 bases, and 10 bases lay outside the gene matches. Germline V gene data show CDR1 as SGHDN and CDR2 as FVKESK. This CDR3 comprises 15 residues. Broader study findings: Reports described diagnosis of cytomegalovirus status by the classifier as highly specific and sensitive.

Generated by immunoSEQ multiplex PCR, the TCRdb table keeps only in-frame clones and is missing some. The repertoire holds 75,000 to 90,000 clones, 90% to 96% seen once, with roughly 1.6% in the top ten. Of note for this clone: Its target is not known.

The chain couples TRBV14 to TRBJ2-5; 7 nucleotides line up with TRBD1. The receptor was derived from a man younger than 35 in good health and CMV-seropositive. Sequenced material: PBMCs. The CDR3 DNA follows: TGTGCCAGCAGCCCCCCAGGGGGTGCGATCGAGACCCAGTACTTC. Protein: CASSPPGGAIETQYF.